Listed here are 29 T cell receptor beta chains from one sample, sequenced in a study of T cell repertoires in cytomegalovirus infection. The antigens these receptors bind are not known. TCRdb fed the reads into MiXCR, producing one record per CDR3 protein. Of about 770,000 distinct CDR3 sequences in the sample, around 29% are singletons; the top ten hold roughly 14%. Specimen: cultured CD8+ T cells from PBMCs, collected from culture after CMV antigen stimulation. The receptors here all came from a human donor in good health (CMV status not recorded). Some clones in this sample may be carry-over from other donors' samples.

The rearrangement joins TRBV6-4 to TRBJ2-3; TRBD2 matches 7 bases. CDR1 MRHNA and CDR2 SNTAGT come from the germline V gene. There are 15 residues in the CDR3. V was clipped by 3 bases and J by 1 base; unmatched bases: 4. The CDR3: CASSEGGVRTDTQYF. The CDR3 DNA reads TGTGCCAGCAGTGAGGGGGGGGTTCGCACAGATACGCAGTATTTT.

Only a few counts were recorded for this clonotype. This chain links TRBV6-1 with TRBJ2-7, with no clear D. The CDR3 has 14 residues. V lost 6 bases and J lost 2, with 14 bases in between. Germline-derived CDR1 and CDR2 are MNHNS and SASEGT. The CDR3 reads CASSPEERTYEQYF. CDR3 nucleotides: TGTGCCAGCAGCCCAGAAGAAAGGACCTACGAGCAGTACTTC.

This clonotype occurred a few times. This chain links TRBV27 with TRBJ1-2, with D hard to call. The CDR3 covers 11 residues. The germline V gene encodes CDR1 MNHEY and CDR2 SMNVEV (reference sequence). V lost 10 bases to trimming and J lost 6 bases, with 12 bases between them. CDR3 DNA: TGTGCCACCCCTACACGGGATGGCTACACCTTC. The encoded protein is CATPTRDGYTF.

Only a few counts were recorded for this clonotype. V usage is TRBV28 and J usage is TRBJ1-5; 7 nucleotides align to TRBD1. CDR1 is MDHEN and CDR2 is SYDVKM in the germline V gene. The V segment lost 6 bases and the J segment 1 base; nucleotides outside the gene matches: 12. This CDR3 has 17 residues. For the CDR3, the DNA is TGTGCCAGCAGCCCGATCGACAGGGCGGTAAGCAATCAGCCCCAGCATTTT. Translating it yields CASSPIDRAVSNQPQHF.

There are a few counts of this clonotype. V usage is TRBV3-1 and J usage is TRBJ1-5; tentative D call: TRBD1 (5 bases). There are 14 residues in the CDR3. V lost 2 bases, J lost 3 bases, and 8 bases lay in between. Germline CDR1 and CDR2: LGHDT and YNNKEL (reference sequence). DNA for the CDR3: TGTGCCAGCAGCCAAACGACAGACAATCAGCCCCAGCATTTT. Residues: CASSQTTDNQPQHF.

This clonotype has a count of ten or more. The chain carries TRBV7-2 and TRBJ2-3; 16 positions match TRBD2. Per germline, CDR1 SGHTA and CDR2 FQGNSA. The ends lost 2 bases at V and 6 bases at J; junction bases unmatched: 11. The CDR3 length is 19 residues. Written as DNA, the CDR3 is TGTGCCAGCAGCTTAACGAGGGGACTAGCGGGGGGGCAGGCTGATACGCAGTATTTT. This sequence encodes CASSLTRGLAGGQADTQYF.

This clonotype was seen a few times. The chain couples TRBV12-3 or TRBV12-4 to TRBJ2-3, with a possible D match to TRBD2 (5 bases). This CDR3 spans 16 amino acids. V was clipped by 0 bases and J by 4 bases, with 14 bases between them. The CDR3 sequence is CASSLAGASPADTQYF. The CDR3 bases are TGTGCCAGCAGTTTAGCAGGAGCTAGCCCGGCAGATACGCAGTATTTT.

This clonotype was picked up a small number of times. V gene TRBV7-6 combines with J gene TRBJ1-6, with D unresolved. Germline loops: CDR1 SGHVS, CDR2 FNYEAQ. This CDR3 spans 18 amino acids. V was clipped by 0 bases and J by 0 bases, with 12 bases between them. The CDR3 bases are TGTGCCAGCAGCTTAGCGAGTGGCCGAACCTCCTATAATTCACCCCTCCACTTT. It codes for CASSLASGRTSYNSPLHF.

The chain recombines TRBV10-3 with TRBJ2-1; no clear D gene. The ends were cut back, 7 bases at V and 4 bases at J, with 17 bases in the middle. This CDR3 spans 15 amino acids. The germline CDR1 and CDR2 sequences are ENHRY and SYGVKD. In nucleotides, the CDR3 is TGTGCCATCACTCCCGACACTACCGATTACAATGAGCAGTTCTTC. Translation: CAITPDTTDYNEQFF.

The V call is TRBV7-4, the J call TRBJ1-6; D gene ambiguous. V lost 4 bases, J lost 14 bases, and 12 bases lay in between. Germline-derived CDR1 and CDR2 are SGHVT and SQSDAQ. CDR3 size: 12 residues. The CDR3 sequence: CASSSTSGALHF. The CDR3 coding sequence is TGTGCCAGCAGCTCTACAAGTGGTGCCCTCCACTTT.

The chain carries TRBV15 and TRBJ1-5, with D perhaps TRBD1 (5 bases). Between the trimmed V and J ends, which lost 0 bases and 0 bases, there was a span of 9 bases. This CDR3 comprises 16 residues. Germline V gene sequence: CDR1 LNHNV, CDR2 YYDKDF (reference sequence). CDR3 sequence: CATSREGPASNQPQHF. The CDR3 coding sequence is TGTGCCACCAGCAGAGAGGGACCGGCTAGCAATCAGCCCCAGCATTTT.

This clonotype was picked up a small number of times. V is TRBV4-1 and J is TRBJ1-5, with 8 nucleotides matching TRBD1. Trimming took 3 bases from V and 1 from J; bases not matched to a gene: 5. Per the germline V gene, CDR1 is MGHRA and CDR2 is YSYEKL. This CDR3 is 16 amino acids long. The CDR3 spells CASSHPRTGSNQPQHF. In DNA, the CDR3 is TGCGCCAGCAGCCATCCTCGGACAGGGAGCAATCAGCCCCAGCATTTT.

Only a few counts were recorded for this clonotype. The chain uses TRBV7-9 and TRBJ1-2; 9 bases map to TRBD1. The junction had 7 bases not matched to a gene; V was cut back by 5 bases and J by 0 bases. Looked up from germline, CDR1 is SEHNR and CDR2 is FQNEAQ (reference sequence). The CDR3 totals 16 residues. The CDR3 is CASSDGQGQTNYGYTF. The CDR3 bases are TGTGCCAGCAGCGATGGACAGGGGCAAACTAACTATGGCTACACCTTC. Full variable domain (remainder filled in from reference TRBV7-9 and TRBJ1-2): DTGVSQNPRHKITKRGQNVTFRCDPISEHNRLYWYRQTLGQGPEFLTYFQNEAQLEKSRLLSDRFSAERPKGSFSTLEIQRTEQGDSAMYLCASSDGQGQTNYGYTFGSGTRLTVV.

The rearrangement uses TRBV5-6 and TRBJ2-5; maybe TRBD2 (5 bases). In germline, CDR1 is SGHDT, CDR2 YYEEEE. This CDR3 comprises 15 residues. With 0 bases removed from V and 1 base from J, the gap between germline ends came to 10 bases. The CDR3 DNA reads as TGTGCCAGCAGCTTGGCGGGGAATCCCCAAGAGACCCAGTACTTC. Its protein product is CASSLAGNPQETQYF.

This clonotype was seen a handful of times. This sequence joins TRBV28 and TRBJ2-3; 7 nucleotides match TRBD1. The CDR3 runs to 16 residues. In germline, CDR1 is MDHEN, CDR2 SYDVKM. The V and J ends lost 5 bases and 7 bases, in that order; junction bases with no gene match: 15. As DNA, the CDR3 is TGTGCCAGCAGTGGCCCGGGACAGTCCCTCCATTATACGCAGTATTTT. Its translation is CASSGPGQSLHYTQYF.

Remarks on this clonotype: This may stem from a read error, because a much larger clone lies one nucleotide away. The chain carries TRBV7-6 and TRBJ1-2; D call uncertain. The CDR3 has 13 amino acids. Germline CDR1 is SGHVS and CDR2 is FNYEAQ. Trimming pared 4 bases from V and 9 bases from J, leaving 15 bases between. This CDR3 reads CASSSLPRYSYTF. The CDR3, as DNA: TGTGCCAGCAGCTCCCTCCCCCGGTATAGCTACACCTTC.

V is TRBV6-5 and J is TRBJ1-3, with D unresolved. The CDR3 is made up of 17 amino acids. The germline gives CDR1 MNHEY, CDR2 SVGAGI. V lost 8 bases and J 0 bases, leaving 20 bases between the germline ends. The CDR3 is CASLGGPDLSSGNTIYF. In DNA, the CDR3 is TGTGCCAGCCTCGGTGGCCCTGATCTGTCCTCTGGAAACACCATATATTTT.

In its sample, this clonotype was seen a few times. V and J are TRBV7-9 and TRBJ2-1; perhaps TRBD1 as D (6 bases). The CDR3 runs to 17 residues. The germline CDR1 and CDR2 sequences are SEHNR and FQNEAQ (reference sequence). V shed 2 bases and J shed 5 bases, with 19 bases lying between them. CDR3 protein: CASSLLRDKNGHNEQFF. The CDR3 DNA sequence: TGTGCCAGCAGCTTACTCCGGGACAAAAACGGTCACAATGAGCAGTTCTTC.

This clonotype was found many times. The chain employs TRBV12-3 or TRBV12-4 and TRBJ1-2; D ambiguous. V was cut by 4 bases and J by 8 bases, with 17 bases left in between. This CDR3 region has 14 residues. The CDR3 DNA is TGTGCCAGCAGTTCCCGGGAGAACTATGAAGGCTACACCTTC. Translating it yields CASSSRENYEGYTF.

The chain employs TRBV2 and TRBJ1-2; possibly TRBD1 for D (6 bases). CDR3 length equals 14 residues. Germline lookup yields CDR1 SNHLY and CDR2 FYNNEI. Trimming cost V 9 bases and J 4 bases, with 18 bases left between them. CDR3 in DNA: TGTGCCAGTCTTAGCCCCGGACAGCCCTATGGCTACACCTTC. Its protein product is CASLSPGQPYGYTF.

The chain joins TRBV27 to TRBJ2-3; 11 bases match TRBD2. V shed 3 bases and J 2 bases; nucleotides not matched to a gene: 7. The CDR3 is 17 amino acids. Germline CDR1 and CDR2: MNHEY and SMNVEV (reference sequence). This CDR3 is CASSFLSSGGITDTQYF. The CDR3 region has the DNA TGTGCCAGCAGTTTCCTCTCTAGCGGGGGGATCACAGATACGCAGTATTTT.

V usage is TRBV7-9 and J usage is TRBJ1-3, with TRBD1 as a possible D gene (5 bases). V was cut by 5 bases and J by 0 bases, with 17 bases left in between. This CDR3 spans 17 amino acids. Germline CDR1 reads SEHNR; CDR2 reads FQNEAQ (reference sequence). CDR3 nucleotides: TGTGCCAGCAGCCCCGCCGGATGGGGGAACTCTGGAAACACCATATATTTT. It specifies CASSPAGWGNSGNTIYF.

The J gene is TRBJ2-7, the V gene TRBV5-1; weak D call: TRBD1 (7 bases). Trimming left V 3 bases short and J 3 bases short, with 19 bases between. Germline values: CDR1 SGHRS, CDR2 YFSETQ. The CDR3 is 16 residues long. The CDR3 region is CASSSRDSGGDYEQYF. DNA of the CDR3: TGCGCCAGCAGCTCCCGGGACAGCGGCGGGGACTACGAGCAGTACTTC.

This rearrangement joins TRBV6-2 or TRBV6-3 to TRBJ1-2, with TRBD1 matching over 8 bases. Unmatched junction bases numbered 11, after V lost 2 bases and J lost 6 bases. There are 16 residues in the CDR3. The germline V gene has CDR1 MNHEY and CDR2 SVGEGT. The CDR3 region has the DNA TGTGCCAGCAGTTACGAGGTGGGACAGGAAAACGATGGCTACACCTTC. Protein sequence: CASSYEVGQENDGYTF.

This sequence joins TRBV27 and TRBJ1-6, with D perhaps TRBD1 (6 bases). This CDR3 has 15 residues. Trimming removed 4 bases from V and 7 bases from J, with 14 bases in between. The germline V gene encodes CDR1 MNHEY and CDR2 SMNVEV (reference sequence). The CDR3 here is CASSSAQGWNSPLHF. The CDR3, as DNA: TGTGCCAGCAGTTCGGCTCAGGGGTGGAATTCACCCCTCCACTTT.

In DNA, the CDR3 is TGTGCCAGCAGCCGCCTGGGTCCTGGACAGGGAGCGAATCAAGAGACCCAGTACTTC. Amino acids: CASSRLGPGQGANQETQYF. V gene TRBV7-9 combines with J gene TRBJ2-5; 8 nucleotides align to TRBD1. J gave up 2 bases and V 5 bases, and 19 bases lay outside the gene matches. This CDR3 spans 19 amino acids. Germline V gene lookup returns CDR1 SEHNR and CDR2 FQNEAQ (reference sequence).

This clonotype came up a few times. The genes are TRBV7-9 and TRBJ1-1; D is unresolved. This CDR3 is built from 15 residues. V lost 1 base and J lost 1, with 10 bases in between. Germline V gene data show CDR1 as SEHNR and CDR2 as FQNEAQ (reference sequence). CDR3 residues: CASSLDRLANTEAFF. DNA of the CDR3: TGTGCCAGCAGCTTAGACAGACTTGCGAACACTGAAGCTTTCTTT. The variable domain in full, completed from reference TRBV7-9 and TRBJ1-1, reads DTGVSQNPRHKITKRGQNVTFRCDPISEHNRLYWYRQTLGQGPEFLTYFQNEAQLEKSRLLSDRFSAERPKGSFSTLEIQRTEQGDSAMYLCASSLDRLANTEAFFGQGTRLTVV.

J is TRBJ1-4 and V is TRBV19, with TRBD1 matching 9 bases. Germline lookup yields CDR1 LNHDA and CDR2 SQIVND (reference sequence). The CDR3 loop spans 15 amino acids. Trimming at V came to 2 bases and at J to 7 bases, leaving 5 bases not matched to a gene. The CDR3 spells CASSISGQGGEKLFF. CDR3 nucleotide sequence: TGTGCCAGTAGTATATCGGGACAGGGCGGTGAAAAACTGTTTTTT. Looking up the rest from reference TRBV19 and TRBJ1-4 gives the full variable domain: DGGITQSPKYLFRKEGQNVTLSCEQNLNHDAMYWYRQDPGQGLRLIYYSQIVNDFQKGDIAEGYSVSREKKESFPLTVTSAQKNPTAFYLCASSISGQGGEKLFFGSGTQLSVL.

CDR3 loop: CSARPSRGQGILNTEAFF. The CDR3, as DNA: TGCAGTGCTAGACCTTCTCGGGGACAGGGGATATTGAACACTGAAGCTTTCTTT. The V call is TRBV20-1, the J call TRBJ1-1; 10 bases are a match to TRBD1. The CDR3 contains 18 residues. Trimming removed 2 bases from V and 0 bases from J; junction bases left unmatched: 12. Germline CDR1 and CDR2: DFQATT and SNEGSKA (reference sequence).